A single T cell receptor (beta chain) is shown here with its context. At least ten counts were recorded for this clone. What antigen it recognizes has not been identified. Read sequence stops 3 residues before the CDR3 end, and the germline J gene provides the missing end. This entry is derived from a study of T cell clonality in common variable immunodeficiency (dated by TCRdb to 2015 to 2017). The germline V gene (reference sequence) yields PRHDT for CDR1 and FYEKMQ for CDR2. V and J lose 4 bases and 6 bases, and a span of 16 bases separates them. Including the terminal cysteine and phenylalanine, the CDR3 comprises 15 residues. Only the CDR3 bases that were read are kept: 36 of them, in frame from base 1. CVID samples and control samples contributed equivalent amounts of genomic DNA as sequencing input. For every sample, a 60 bp segment covering the rearranged TCRbeta CDR3 region was amplified and then sequenced. The immunoSEQ assay, a bias-corrected multiplex PCR combined with high-throughput sequencing, was used for TCRbeta amplification. For the original study's pipeline: Every unique nucleotide sequence counted as a clone and was annotated with V, D and J genes, copy number and frequency. Sequences were labeled productive if in frame, and non-productive if out of frame or containing stop codons. As previously described, clonality was calculated on the basis of Shannon's entropy. The predicted amino acid sequences of productive clones were used to derive mean CDR3 Kyte-Doolittle hydropathy. The R hclust function was used to hierarchically cluster scaled V gene usage with Manhattan distance and complete linkage. Sharing of clones by CDR3 amino acid sequence was evaluated through resampling of 12 repertoires per group over 100 rounds. The repertoires were searched for about 70 published EBV-specific and a few hundred published CMV-specific TCRbeta sequences. Analysis left out a couple of CVID samples that produced under 10,000 sequences, so approximately 40 CVID repertoires remained. TCRdb's version of the immuneACCESS table is confined to in-frame rearrangements and falls short of the full clone set. An unresolved V gene accounts for under half of the shortfall where checked; the remainder is of unknown origin. V, J and clone size are those of that table, while D and trimming were read from the DNA. The sample has just over 20,000 clones on record, with no singletons. In total, the top ten clones hold approximately 2% of the sample.

CVID was diagnosed by standard criteria: serum IgG, IgA and/or IgM reduced below normal range, plus specific antibody deficiency. The CVID group comprised around 44 subjects, approximately 15 female and about 29 male, aged roughly 9 to 70 years with a mean age of roughly 38. Both CVID patients and healthy controls were predominantly of Caucasian heritage. All CVID subjects had received replacement immunoglobulin therapy for at least one year at the time of study participation. At blood collection, none of the CVID subjects was ill or on immunomodulatory or immunosuppressive medication. From each donor, roughly 5 to 9 ml of heparinized peripheral whole blood was collected. Genomic DNA from adults with common variable immune deficiency (CVID) and from healthy adult controls was used to sequence TCRbeta CDR3 repertoires. Diluted blood was subjected to density centrifugation over Hypaque 1077 or Ficoll-Paque for isolation of peripheral blood mononuclear cells. Genomic DNA was obtained from unsorted mononuclear cells using either Qiagen column purification or a centrifugation-based method.

What the authors observed across the whole study: Even though DNA input was equal, the average per sample came to approximately 74,000 unique sequences for controls compared with about 30,000 for CVID samples. Compared with healthy controls, CVID subjects showed increased TCRbeta clonality (t-test p = 0.018), a feature most characteristic of about a third of subjects. CVID TCRbeta sequences reportedly showed fewer deletions and N-nucleotide insertions and lacked highly modified clones with 13 or more V deletions. According to the authors, figuring out what caused the increased clonality in CVID would require sequencing the repertoires of T cell subpopulations. Healthy controls shared more TCRbeta clones with each other than CVID subjects shared among themselves (p < 0.0001). Differences among patients in the CVID cohort limited the correlations between repertoire features and clinical complications.

The receptor was isolated from a human donor with common variable immunodeficiency. The specimen sequenced was peripheral blood mononuclear cells. The chain is encoded by TRBV13 joined to TRBJ2-1; 7 matching bases give a weak D call of TRBD1. The CDR3 region has the sequence CASSYRGGGPNEQFF. The CDR3 bases that were read are TGTGCCAGCAGCTACAGGGGCGGAGGGCCCAATGAG.